The rows below give T cell receptor beta chains drawn from one sample of a study of chemoradiotherapy in HPV16-positive cancers. The protocol was immunoSEQ multiplex PCR, while the TCRdb copy is restricted to in-frame clones and leaves out a portion. The table lists about 4,000 clones, more than 70% of them singletons, with less than 20% in the top ten. Sample collection occurred from a patient who underwent chemoradiotherapy. These TCRs come from a human donor with HPV-associated anogenital cancer. Each CDR3 is given with its conserved first and last residue. D genes are given only for firm matches. For some rows the clone size is stated as once, few or many, or as a class when expanded; others skip it.

size	J	V	D	DNA	CDR3
-	TRBJ2-1	TRBV27	-	TGTGCCAGCAGCTCCTCTGCACGCTCCCCGGGAGACTCCTACAATGAGCAGTTCTTC	CASSSSARSPGDSYNEQFF
-	TRBJ2-1	TRBV27	TRBD2	TGTGCCAGCAGTTTTTTTAGCGGGGGGGCCTCCTACAATGAGCAGTTCTTC	CASSFFSGGASYNEQFF
-	TRBJ1-4	TRBV5-1	-	TGCGCCAGCAGCTTGGCGGGCAGCCTTGGGGAAAAACTGTTTTTT	CASSLAGSLGEKLFF
-	TRBJ2-2	TRBV5-1	TRBD1	TGCGCCAGCAGCTCTCAACCGACAGGGACCTACGACACCGGGGAGCTGTTTTTT	CASSSQPTGTYDTGELFF
-	TRBJ2-6	TRBV6-4	-	TGTGCCAGCAGTGGAGAACAGAGGACAGAGCACTCTGGGGCCAACGTCCTGACTTTC	CASSGEQRTEHSGANVLTF
-	TRBJ1-5	TRBV28	-	TGTGCCAGCAGTAGCCGGACACGAGATCGGCCCCAGCATTTT	CASSSRTRDRPQHF
few	TRBJ2-3	TRBV2	-	TGTGCCAGCAGTGTCGGCAGTAGCACAGATACGCAGTATTTT	CASSVGSSTDTQYF
-	TRBJ2-1	TRBV5-1	TRBD2	TGCGCCAGCAGCTTGGGCACTAGCGGGAACAATGAGCAGTTCTTC	CASSLGTSGNNEQFF
-	TRBJ1-1	TRBV30	-	TGTGCCTGGAGTGTGGGGAACACTGAAGCTTTCTTT	CAWSVGNTEAFF
-	TRBJ1-3	TRBV7-9	TRBD1	TGTGCCAGCAGCTTAGGTTCAGGGGGGCGTGGAAACACCATATATTTT	CASSLGSGGRGNTIYF
few	TRBJ2-7	TRBV4-1	-	TGCGCCAGCAGCCAAGATACAGGGCATAGCTCCTACGAGCAGTACTTC	CASSQDTGHSSYEQYF
-	TRBJ1-1	TRBV5-1	TRBD1	TGCGCCAGCAGCGGGCAGGGGGCTTTATCTGAAGCTTTCTTT	CASSGQGALSEAFF
-	TRBJ2-7	TRBV19	-	TGTGCCAGTAGTTGGGCCCCTGACGGGTCCTACGAGCAGTACTTC	CASSWAPDGSYEQYF
-	TRBJ2-1	TRBV27	TRBD2	TGTGCCAGCAGCCCCTCAAGCAGCGGGGGGTACTACAATGAGCAGTTCTTC	CASSPSSSGGYYNEQFF
-	TRBJ1-2	TRBV7-2	-	TGTGCCAGCAGCTCAAGTTGGGGCCAGACTAACTATGGCTACACCTTC	CASSSSWGQTNYGYTF
-	TRBJ1-6	TRBV27	TRBD1	TGTGCCAGCAGTACTTCCTGGACAGGGGGCACACCCCTCCACTTT	CASSTSWTGGTPLHF
few	TRBJ1-4	TRBV28	TRBD1	TGTGCCAGCAGTTTGAGAATTGCGACAGGGCGGATCGAGGATGAAAAACTGTTTTTT	CASSLRIATGRIEDEKLFF
-	TRBJ1-2	TRBV5-5	-	TGTGCCAGCAGCTTGTGGACAGATACCTATGGCTACACCTTC	CASSLWTDTYGYTF
-	TRBJ2-5	TRBV15	-	TGTGCCACCAGCATCCAGGGGTCGGTCCTTGGGGAGACCCAGTACTTC	CATSIQGSVLGETQYF
-	TRBJ1-1	TRBV10-3	-	TGTGCCATCAGTGTGAGGGACACTGAAGCTTTCTTT	CAISVRDTEAFF
-	TRBJ1-1	TRBV30	TRBD1	TGTGCCTGGAGAGCGGATCAGGGGGGAGCTTTCTTT	CAWRADQGGAFF
once	TRBJ1-1	TRBV28	TRBD1	TGTGCCAGCAGTACCAGGACAGGGAGTTTCGCTGAAGCTTTCTTT	CASSTRTGSFAEAFF
-	TRBJ1-1	TRBV5-1	-	TGCGCCAGCAGCTTTACACGTTTGAACACTGAAGCTTTCTTT	CASSFTRLNTEAFF
-	TRBJ2-7	TRBV5-4	TRBD1	TGTGCCAGCAGCTCCGGGACAGGGGCGTACGAGCAGTACTTC	CASSSGTGAYEQYF
few	TRBJ1-3	TRBV9	-	TGTGCCAGCACCTCCCAGGGGAACCCCGGAAACACCATATATTTT	CASTSQGNPGNTIYF
few	TRBJ2-2	TRBV25-1	-	TGTGCCAGCAATGAGGGCGCCCTAGGGGAGCTGTTTTTT	CASNEGALGELFF